Here is one T cell receptor beta chain with its context. Seattle patient enrollment occurred during active infection, with longitudinal follow-up thereafter. The data originate from a study of blood T cell repertoires in COVID-19. Study-level information: Nucleic acid was either cDNA or gDNA, and it came from T cells, B-cell-depleted T cells, or PBMCs.

The CDR3 has 15 amino acids. Per germline, CDR1 MNHEY and CDR2 SVGEGT. V lost 6 bases and J lost 3; bases outside the gene matches: 8. In the authors' workflow: Using reference gene primer amplification, nucleated cell counts were estimated. Method: immunoSEQ multiplex PCR; TCRdb's copy keeps in-frame clones and lacks some. V and J calls and clone size follow that table, whereas D and trimming were derived from the DNA. The sample includes 200,000 to 300,000 clones, about 91% of them seen just once. This receptor was obtained from a woman aged 30 to 39 with COVID-19, enrolled during active disease. The rearrangement links TRBV6-2 or TRBV6-3 to TRBJ1-5; 7 bases line up with TRBD1. Sequencing was carried out using peripheral blood. The CDR3 coding sequence is TGTGCCAGCAGCTATACAAGGGGGCACAATCAGCCCCAGCATTTT. Translation: CASSYTRGHNQPQHF.